These 20 T cell receptor beta chains were sequenced from one sample in a study of blood T cells in healthy people across ages. A second 7 to 11 cycle PCR used barcoded and J-beta primers. MiXCR, run by TCRdb on the 5' RACE reads, gives a single entry per CDR3 protein. The table has about 670,000 distinct CDR3 sequences, 35% to 50% seen once; the top ten hold about 30%. Sequencing was performed on blood. The receptors originated from a man older than 75 in good health.

The genes are TRBV20-1 and TRBJ2-1, with 13 bases aligning to TRBD2. Per the germline V gene, CDR1 is DFQATT and CDR2 is SNEGSKA (reference sequence). V was pared by 8 bases and J by 4 bases, with 14 bases of the junction left unmatched. The CDR3 extends over 17 amino acids. This CDR3 reads CSSKRVTSGRPYNEQFF. CDR3 nucleotide sequence: TGCAGTTCAAAACGAGTGACTAGCGGGAGGCCTTACAATGAGCAGTTCTTC.

The sample holds a few counts of this clonotype. The chain recombines TRBV12-3 or TRBV12-4 with TRBJ2-7; 11 positions match TRBD1. J gave up 5 bases and V 7 bases, and 4 bases lay outside the gene matches. CDR3 length: 13 amino acids. The CDR3 protein is CASTKGQGDEQYF. CDR3 nucleotides: TGTGCCAGCACTAAGGGACAGGGGGACGAGCAGTACTTC.

In its sample, this clonotype was seen a few times. The chain has TRBV12-3 or TRBV12-4 and TRBJ1-6; 7 bases agree with TRBD1. CDR3 size: 13 residues. V trimming: 5 bases; J trimming: 13 bases; junction bases outside the gene matches: 8. The CDR3 nucleotides are TGTGCCAGCAGTCGAGACAGGGTTGATCCCCTCCACTTT. Encoded protein: CASSRDRVDPLHF.

V usage is TRBV7-2 and J usage is TRBJ2-7; a weak D match, TRBD1 (6 bases). V was pared by 5 bases and J by 7 bases, with 27 bases between. CDR1 is SGHTA, CDR2 FQGNSA, per germline. This CDR3 is 17 amino acids long. In DNA, the CDR3 is TGTGCCAGCAGCCTCAGGCCCGAGACAGGACTGGGCGGTGAGCAGTACTTC. This codes for CASSLRPETGLGGEQYF. The variable domain in full, completed from reference TRBV7-2 and TRBJ2-7, reads GAGVSQSPSNKVTEKGKDVELRCDPISGHTALYWYRQSLGQGLEFLIYFQGNSAPDKSGLPSDRFSAERTGGSVSTLTIQRTQQEDSAVYLCASSLRPETGLGGEQYFGPGTRLTVT.

The chain couples TRBV7-2 to TRBJ2-5; 12 nucleotides line up with TRBD2. Germline CDR1 SGHTA, CDR2 FQGNSA. CDR3 length: 17 amino acids. V shed 0 bases, J shed 2 bases, and the junction held 4 bases outside the gene matches. The CDR3, as DNA: TGTGCCAGCAGCTTAGCTCCTAGCGGGGGGGCTCAAGAGACCCAGTACTTC. Its protein product is CASSLAPSGGAQETQYF. Based on the CDR3 plus reference TRBV7-2 and TRBJ2-5, the full variable domain is GAGVSQSPSNKVTEKGKDVELRCDPISGHTALYWYRQSLGQGLEFLIYFQGNSAPDKSGLPSDRFSAERTGGSVSTLTIQRTQQEDSAVYLCASSLAPSGGAQETQYFGPGTRLLVL.

This chain links TRBV11-2 with TRBJ2-5; 14 bases line up with TRBD2. The CDR3 extends over 16 amino acids. CDR1 SGHAT and CDR2 FQNNGV come from the germline V gene. The J segment lost 3 bases and the V segment lost 5 bases, leaving 5 bases of the junction unmatched. Here the CDR3 reads CASSKRLAGGEETQYF. CDR3 bases: TGTGCCAGCAGCAAGAGACTAGCGGGAGGGGAAGAGACCCAGTACTTC.

A single count supports this clonotype. The V call is TRBV29-1, the J call TRBJ2-1; possible D gene TRBD2, 6 bases. The ends were cut back, 3 bases at V and 4 bases at J, with 7 bases in the middle. CDR1 and CDR2 from the germline V gene are SQVTM and ANQGSEA. The CDR3 is made up of 12 amino acids. CDR3 DNA sequence: TGCAGCGTTGAGGGGGGTTACAATGAGCAGTTCTTC. Its protein product is CSVEGGYNEQFF.

This clonotype came up a few times. This chain uses TRBV12-3 or TRBV12-4 with TRBJ1-5; 9 nucleotides align to TRBD1. V shed 5 bases and J 1 base; nucleotides not matched to a gene: 6. This CDR3 comprises 16 residues. CDR3 sequence reads: CASSRGQGRSNQPQHF. For the CDR3, the DNA is TGTGCCAGCAGTCGGGGACAGGGCCGGAGCAATCAGCCCCAGCATTTT.

This clonotype showed up just once. V usage is TRBV27 and J usage is TRBJ1-1; 11 nucleotides align to TRBD1. With 6 bases clipped from V and 4 bases from J, the junction kept 7 bases outside the gene matches. The CDR3 is made up of 15 amino acids. Germline lookup yields CDR1 MNHEY and CDR2 SMNVEV (reference sequence). The CDR3 nucleotides are TGTGCCAGCAGACCAAGGACAGGGGGCGGCACTGAAGCTTTCTTT. It yields the protein CASRPRTGGGTEAFF.

As regards this clonotype: A much more abundant neighbour one base away suggests this may be a read error. The V and J genes are TRBV7-2 and TRBJ1-2; D is uncertain. Trimming left V 4 bases short and J 9 bases short, with 18 bases between. From germline, CDR1 is SGHTA and CDR2 FQGNSA. This CDR3 region has 14 residues. CDR3 region: CASSSDGGARSYTF. The CDR3 DNA follows: TGTGCCAGCAGCTCGGACGGTGGTGCGAGAAGCTACACCTTC.

This chain uses TRBV7-2 with TRBJ2-1; 11 nucleotides agree with TRBD2. J was trimmed by 3 bases and V by 2 bases; bases with no gene match: 6. Germline lookup yields CDR1 SGHTA and CDR2 FQGNSA. CDR3 length equals 17 residues. CDR3 bases: TGTGCCAGCAGCTTATCAGGGACTAGCGGAGTCTACAATGAGCAGTTCTTC. The encoded protein is CASSLSGTSGVYNEQFF.

J is TRBJ2-7 and V is TRBV4-3, with D hard to call. The assigned J gene may be wrong: the sequence end matches TRBJ2-5 better. CDR1 and CDR2 from the germline V gene are LGHNA and YSLEER. The CDR3 is 16 residues long. CDR3 bases: TGCGCCAGCAGCCAAGATTGGCCAACCTTCCAAGAGACCCAGTACTTC. Its protein product is CASSQDWPTFQETQYF.

This clonotype was seen more than once but under ten times. The V call is TRBV6-2 or TRBV6-3, the J call TRBJ2-5; D may be TRBD2 (6 bases). V lost 2 bases to trimming and J lost 5 bases, with 15 bases between them. CDR3 size: 15 residues. Germline CDR1 MNHEY, CDR2 SVGEGT. CDR3 residues: CASSYRGGPPETQYF. DNA of the CDR3: TGTGCCAGCAGTTACAGAGGAGGGCCCCCCGAGACCCAGTACTTC.

The chain has TRBV28 and TRBJ1-3, with D possibly matching TRBD1 (5 bases). This CDR3 spans 13 amino acids. The V gene's germline CDR1 is MDHEN and CDR2 SYDVKM. Deletions cut 7 bases from V and 5 bases from J, with 12 bases between. CDR3 nucleotides: TGTGCCAGCACCTCTAGGGGAAGAAACACCATATATTTT. As protein: CASTSRGRNTIYF.

Remarks on this clonotype: At one of its ends the junction is not consistent with the germline gene, which may arise from a read error. In nucleotides, the CDR3 is TGCAGCGGTGAAGATCAGGAGAGGGAGGCTCAAGAGACCCAGTACTTC. Its translation is CSGEDQEREAQETQYF. This chain connects TRBV29-1 to TRBJ2-5, with D tentatively TRBD2 (6 bases). CDR1 is SQVTM and CDR2 is ANQGSEA in the germline V gene. The CDR3 consists of 16 residues.

This clonotype was picked up a small number of times. The chain combines TRBV5-1 with TRBJ2-5; 9 bases are shared with TRBD2. The CDR3 length is 17 residues. The junction had 11 bases not matched to a gene; V was cut back by 0 bases and J by 5 bases. Per germline, CDR1 SGHRS and CDR2 YFSETQ. The CDR3 spells CASSLGFSAGGGETQYF. The CDR3 region has the DNA TGCGCCAGCAGCTTGGGATTCTCAGCGGGAGGCGGGGAGACCCAGTACTTC. Complete variable domain (other parts from reference TRBV5-1 and TRBJ2-5): KAGVTQTPRYLIKTRGQQVTLSCSPISGHRSVSWYQQTPGQGLQFLFEYFSETQRNKGNFPGRFSGRQFSNSRSEMNVSTLELGDSALYLCASSLGFSAGGGETQYFGPGTRLLVL.

This clonotype was seen at least ten times. The V call is TRBV4-2, the J call TRBJ2-7; no firm D call. Germline V gene data show CDR1 as LGHNA and CDR2 as YNFKEQ. V lost 1 base and J 1 base, leaving 5 bases between the germline ends. This CDR3 region has 13 residues. The CDR3 loop reads CASSQGGSYEQYF. The CDR3 region has the DNA TGTGCCAGCAGCCAAGGGGGTTCCTACGAGCAGTACTTC.

This clonotype has just one count. At one boundary the junction diverges from the germline segment, which might be a read error. The gene calls are TRBV4-2 and TRBJ2-1; 9 bases are shared with TRBD2. The assigned J gene may be wrong: the sequence end matches TRBJ2-7 better. CDR1 is LGHNA and CDR2 is YNFKEQ in the germline V gene. The CDR3 runs 16 residues. In DNA form, the CDR3 reads TGTGCCGGCAGCCAAACGACTAGCGGATTCTACAATGAGCAGTACTTC. It translates to CAGSQTTSGFYNEQYF.

With respect to this clonotype: Since a much larger clone is just one base distant, this may be a read error. This chain joins TRBV6-6 and TRBJ2-5; D perhaps matches TRBD1 (6 bases). CDR1 MNHNY and CDR2 SVGAGI come from the germline V gene (reference sequence). This CDR3 region has 17 residues. In nucleotides, the CDR3 is TGTGCCGGCAGTTACTCTGTTGAAGGGGGAATTAGGAAGACCCAGTACTTC. Its translation: CAGSYSVEGGIRKTQYF.

The chain combines TRBV5-1 with TRBJ2-3; D perhaps matches TRBD1 (5 bases). This CDR3 has 14 residues. Per germline, CDR1 SGHRS and CDR2 YFSETQ. Trimming stripped 4 bases from V and 4 bases from J, with 13 bases between. CDR3 sequence: CASSPGSSADTQYF. The CDR3 DNA sequence: TGCGCCAGCAGCCCAGGGTCTTCCGCAGATACGCAGTATTTT.